One and the same sample provided the 27 T cell receptor beta chains below, sequenced in a study of shared clonotypes between healthy human individuals. Here immunoSEQ multiplex PCR was the method, and the copy in TCRdb shows in-frame clones only, minus some. The sample includes 640,000 or so clones, 72% of them seen just once. Sequenced material: memory CD4+ T cells sorted from blood. Subset denoted: CD45RA-negative fraction. Receptor source: a woman aged 25 to 39 in good health.

Regarding this clone: This specimen includes other DNA sequences encoding the same CDR3. CDR3 residues: CASSISGTNTGELFF. In DNA form, the CDR3 reads TGTGCCAGTAGTATTTCAGGGACGAACACCGGGGAGCTGTTTTTT. The rearrangement joins TRBV19 to TRBJ2-2, with D perhaps TRBD1 (5 bases). CDR1 LNHDA and CDR2 SQIVND come from the germline V gene (reference sequence). This CDR3 is 15 amino acids long. Between the trimmed V and J ends, which lost 3 bases and 0 bases, there was a span of 8 bases.

The chain combines TRBV6-6 with TRBJ2-7; 7 nucleotides agree with TRBD1. The CDR3 runs to 13 residues. Unmatched junction bases numbered 4, after V lost 5 bases and J lost 3 bases. The germline V gene encodes CDR1 MNHNY and CDR2 SVGAGI (reference sequence). For the CDR3, the DNA is TGTGCCAGCAGTCGGGACAGAAACTACGAGCAGTACTTC. It is translated as CASSRDRNYEQYF.

The V and J genes are TRBV27 and TRBJ2-7; tentatively, D is TRBD2 (5 bases). Germline CDR1 MNHEY, CDR2 SMNVEV (reference sequence). V was pared by 4 bases and J by 5 bases, with 21 bases between. The CDR3 has 16 amino acids. As DNA, the CDR3 is TGTGCCAGCAGTTACCGGAGGACCTCCCGTAGCCACGAGCAGTACTTC. Amino acids: CASSYRRTSRSHEQYF.

V is TRBV28 and J is TRBJ2-7; 11 nucleotides agree with TRBD2. Germline V gives CDR1 MDHEN, CDR2 SYDVKM. The J segment lost 3 bases and the V segment lost 5 bases, leaving 6 bases of the junction unmatched. The CDR3 extends over 15 amino acids. Here the CDR3 reads CASSPHTSGSYEQYF. The CDR3 region has the DNA TGTGCCAGCAGTCCACACACTAGCGGGAGCTACGAGCAGTACTTC.

The chain combines TRBV5-8 with TRBJ2-7, with a tentative D call TRBD1 (5 bases). The CDR3 sequence is 15 residues long. Germline CDR1 and CDR2: SGHTS and YDEGEE. V lost 3 bases and J 6 bases, leaving 19 bases between the germline ends. The CDR3 sequence: CASSSREKTVVEQYF. As DNA, the CDR3 is TGTGCCAGCAGCTCTCGAGAAAAGACAGTTGTCGAGCAGTACTTC.

The genes are TRBV11-2 and TRBJ2-7, with 12 bases that match TRBD2. With V trimmed by 1 base and J by 4 bases, 11 bases remained unmatched. The germline CDR1 and CDR2 sequences are SGHAT and FQNNGV. This CDR3 region has 18 residues. CDR3 residues: CASSLVRRLAGDLYEQYF. DNA of the CDR3: TGTGCCAGCAGCTTAGTTCGTCGACTAGCGGGAGACCTTTACGAGCAGTACTTC.

The chain joins TRBV4-2 to TRBJ2-7, with TRBD2 matching over 8 bases. The germline V gene has CDR1 LGHNA and CDR2 YNFKEQ. V was pared by 0 bases and J by 5 bases, with 3 bases of the junction left unmatched. The CDR3 contains 14 residues. CDR3 bases: TGTGCCAGCAGCCAAGATGGGACTAGGAACGAGCAGTACTTC. This sequence encodes CASSQDGTRNEQYF.

This clone was seen ten or more times. This chain connects TRBV5-3 to TRBJ2-2; 14 nucleotides align to TRBD2. TRBV5-3 is an open reading frame whose function is uncertain. This CDR3 is built from 16 residues. The ends lost 4 bases at V and 7 bases at J; junction bases unmatched: 6. The CDR3: CARSPGLAGVSGELFF. In DNA, the CDR3 is TGTGCCAGAAGCCCGGGACTAGCGGGAGTGAGCGGGGAGCTGTTTTTT.

The genes are TRBV29-1 and TRBJ2-2, with TRBD1 matching over 8 bases. Germline loops: CDR1 SQVTM, CDR2 ANQGSEA. V dropped 7 bases and J dropped 8; count of bases not matched to a gene: 6. The CDR3 loop spans 12 amino acids. CDR3 amino acids: CSGGQGAGELFF. The CDR3 DNA reads as TGCAGCGGCGGACAGGGCGCAGGGGAGCTGTTTTTT.

This chain joins TRBV5-1 and TRBJ2-1; TRBD1 matches 10 bases. The CDR3 runs 15 residues. The V segment lost 4 bases and the J segment 6 bases; nucleotides outside the gene matches: 7. Germline CDR1 is SGHRS and CDR2 is YFSETQ. The CDR3 region is CASSTTGQGINEQFF. Here the CDR3 DNA reads TGCGCCAGCAGCACGACGGGACAGGGGATCAATGAGCAGTTCTTC.

The CDR3 here is CASSETSGVGTGELFF. CDR3 bases: TGCGCCAGCAGCGAGACTAGCGGGGTTGGTACCGGGGAGCTGTTTTTT. The genes are TRBV5-1 and TRBJ2-2, with TRBD2 matching over 11 bases. Germline CDR1 SGHRS, CDR2 YFSETQ. The V segment lost 4 bases and the J segment 5 bases; nucleotides outside the gene matches: 7. The CDR3 is 16 amino acids. Based on the CDR3 plus reference TRBV5-1 and TRBJ2-2, the full variable domain is KAGVTQTPRYLIKTRGQQVTLSCSPISGHRSVSWYQQTPGQGLQFLFEYFSETQRNKGNFPGRFSGRQFSNSRSEMNVSTLELGDSALYLCASSETSGVGTGELFFGEGSRLTVL.

The gene calls are TRBV28 and TRBJ2-2, with TRBD1 as a possible D gene (5 bases). V dropped 6 bases and J dropped 1 base, with 12 bases sitting between them. Germline CDR1 reads MDHEN; CDR2 reads SYDVKM. CDR3 length equals 15 residues. The CDR3 protein is CASSPGHLNTGELFF. The CDR3 DNA reads as TGTGCCAGCAGCCCCGGACACCTGAACACCGGGGAGCTGTTTTTT.

The genes are TRBV5-1 and TRBJ2-5, with a possible D match to TRBD2 (5 bases). Germline-derived CDR1 and CDR2 are SGHRS and YFSETQ. The germline V and J ends were trimmed by 4 bases and 2 bases, with 15 bases remaining between them. This CDR3 has 15 amino acids. The CDR3 reads CASSNSGEGQETQYF. The CDR3 nucleotides read TGCGCCAGCAGCAACAGCGGAGAAGGGCAAGAGACCCAGTACTTC.

The table lists this clone with a count of one. The chain is built from TRBV5-1 and TRBJ2-3; a possible D gene is TRBD2 (5 bases). V dropped 7 bases and J dropped 1 base, with 19 bases sitting between them. Germline loops: CDR1 SGHRS, CDR2 YFSETQ. This CDR3 region has 16 residues. The CDR3 nucleotides are TGCGCCAGCGCCCTCGGGGTGAGGTCCGGCACAGATACGCAGTATTTT. Translation: CASALGVRSGTDTQYF.

The chain has TRBV6-6 and TRBJ2-5, with D uncertain. CDR3 length: 11 residues. Germline V CDR1 and CDR2: MNHNY, SVGAGI (reference sequence). V lost 6 bases, J lost 3 bases, and 5 bases lay in between. The CDR3 here is CASRVKETQYF. The CDR3 coding sequence is TGTGCCAGCAGGGTGAAAGAGACCCAGTACTTC.

V usage is TRBV28 and J usage is TRBJ1-1, with D uncertain. Germline V lookup: CDR1 MDHEN, CDR2 SYDVKM. Trimming removed 7 bases at V and 4 bases at J, with 16 bases between. The CDR3 contains 14 residues. The CDR3 sequence: CASTLAGSRTEAFF. In nucleotides, the CDR3 is TGTGCCAGCACCCTAGCGGGGAGTCGCACTGAAGCTTTCTTT.

This clone was observed a handful of times. The chain combines TRBV5-5 with TRBJ2-5, with a possible D match to TRBD1 (6 bases). The CDR3 consists of 16 residues. The germline gives CDR1 SGHKS, CDR2 YYEKEE (reference sequence). The V and J ends lost 0 bases and 2 bases respectively, with 14 bases between them. CDR3: CASSLETGSGQETQYF. CDR3 coding DNA: TGTGCCAGCAGCTTGGAAACAGGGAGTGGACAAGAGACCCAGTACTTC.

The chain links TRBV7-2 to TRBJ2-2, with 9 positions matching TRBD1. Per germline, CDR1 SGHTA and CDR2 FQGNSA. Trimming at V came to 3 bases and at J to 6 bases, leaving 2 bases not matched to a gene. There are 14 residues in the CDR3. CDR3 loop: CASSFRQGAGELFF. In DNA form, the CDR3 reads TGTGCCAGCAGCTTTCGACAGGGGGCCGGGGAGCTGTTTTTT. The full variable domain, rest sourced from reference TRBV7-2 and TRBJ2-2, is GAGVSQSPSNKVTEKGKDVELRCDPISGHTALYWYRQSLGQGLEFLIYFQGNSAPDKSGLPSDRFSAERTGGSVSTLTIQRTQQEDSAVYLCASSFRQGAGELFFGEGSRLTVL.

This clone has just a few counts. This sequence joins TRBV28 and TRBJ1-3; 11 bases map to TRBD1. Per germline, CDR1 MDHEN and CDR2 SYDVKM. The ends lost 6 bases at V and 2 bases at J; junction bases unmatched: 3. This CDR3 has 15 amino acids. The CDR3 reads CASRGTGGAGNTIYF. DNA of the CDR3: TGTGCCAGCAGAGGGACAGGGGGAGCTGGAAACACCATATATTTT.

The gene calls are TRBV21-1 and TRBJ1-5; TRBD1, as called in the table, went unchecked against the DNA. TRBV21-1 is designated a pseudogene. The CDR3 is 16 amino acids. The CDR3 nucleotides read TGTGCCAGCAGCAAGATAGTCCTGCAGGTCGGTCAGCCCCAGCATTTT. Its protein is CASSKIVLQVGQPQHF.

The chain combines TRBV18 with TRBJ1-3; unclear D gene. This CDR3 region has 15 residues. V was shortened by 2 bases and J by 0 bases, with 8 bases between the two germline ends. The germline V gene encodes CDR1 KGHSH and CDR2 LQKENI. This chain's CDR3 is CASSPNSGSGNTIYF. For the CDR3, the DNA is TGTGCCAGCTCACCAAACAGTGGCTCTGGAAACACCATATATTTT.

The chain links TRBV5-1 to TRBJ1-4, with TRBD1 matching over 9 bases. Germline CDR1 SGHRS, CDR2 YFSETQ. With V trimmed by 3 bases and J by 7 bases, 4 bases remained unmatched. The CDR3 spans 14 residues. The CDR3 here is CASSWTDRGEKLFF. In DNA form, the CDR3 reads TGCGCCAGCAGCTGGACGGACAGGGGTGAAAAACTGTTTTTT.

This clone occurred a few times. The chain has TRBV7-2 and TRBJ2-3; TRBD2 might be the D (6 bases). V gave up 2 bases and J gave up 0 bases, with 9 bases separating them. From germline, CDR1 is SGHTA and CDR2 FQGNSA. The CDR3 is 15 amino acids. CDR3 in amino acids: CASSLNSGSTDTQYF. CDR3 bases: TGTGCCAGCAGCTTAAACAGCGGGAGCACAGATACGCAGTATTTT.

The rearrangement joins TRBV5-1 to TRBJ1-4, with D possibly matching TRBD1 (6 bases). CDR1 and CDR2 (germline): SGHRS, YFSETQ. The CDR3 covers 15 residues. Trimming removed 0 bases from V and 13 bases from J, with 19 bases in between. The CDR3: CASSLADYTGQTLFF. The CDR3 nucleotides are TGCGCCAGCAGCTTGGCCGACTACACAGGGCAAACACTGTTTTTT.

A few counts support this clone. The V gene is TRBV7-2, the J gene TRBJ2-3, with D perhaps matching TRBD2 (5 bases). The CDR3 extends over 15 amino acids. Germline V gene data show CDR1 as SGHTA and CDR2 as FQGNSA. V was trimmed by 1 base and J by 1 base, leaving 9 bases between them. CDR3 protein: CASSLVVGGTDTQYF. The CDR3 DNA follows: TGTGCCAGCAGCTTAGTGGTGGGAGGCACAGATACGCAGTATTTT.

This clone has a handful of counts. V is TRBV28 and J is TRBJ1-3; maybe TRBD1 (5 bases). V dropped 4 bases and J dropped 3 bases, with 13 bases sitting between them. This CDR3 region has 15 residues. Looked up from germline, CDR1 is MDHEN and CDR2 is SYDVKM. This CDR3 is CASSSVGEGGNTIYF. The DNA of the CDR3 is TGTGCCAGCAGTTCGGTAGGGGAGGGTGGAAACACCATATATTTT.

This clone occurred once. The V and J genes are TRBV28 and TRBJ1-1, with D hard to call. The germline CDR1 and CDR2 sequences are MDHEN and SYDVKM. This CDR3 region has 13 residues. Deletions cut 3 bases from V and 10 bases from J, with 15 bases between. Here the CDR3 DNA reads TGTGCCAGCAGTTTGCTCCTACGGGTGGGAGCTTTCTTT. As protein: CASSLLLRVGAFF.